This T cell receptor (beta chain) is drawn from a study of T cells in Graves' hyperthyroidism and ophthalmopathy. The CDR3 runs 13 residues. Between the trimmed V and J ends, which lost 4 bases and 1 base, there was a span of 10 bases. Germline V CDR1 and CDR2: DFQATT, SNEGSKA (reference sequence). TCR beta CDR3 region amplification was performed from RNA transcripts. HTBI primers drove first-round RT-PCR of the TCR CDR3. TCRdb called the multiplex PCR reads again in MiXCR, with one record for every CDR3 protein. The repertoire has around 350,000 distinct CDR3 sequences, 15% to 20% of them found once; the top ten carry around 3.6%. This clonotype was recorded a few times. A much bigger clone sits one base away, suggesting this may be a read error. Because it lacks the conserved phenylalanine or tryptophan at the end, this CDR3 is likely a read error.

The rearrangement joins TRBV20-1 to TRBJ1-2; D not certain. This TCR was recovered from a woman in her late teens or twenties with Graves' hyperthyroidism. The sequenced material came from blood. This CDR3 reads CSAKDGNNYGYTL. DNA of the CDR3: TGCAGTGCTAAGGACGGTAATAACTATGGCTACACCCTC.